The clone carrying this T cell receptor (beta chain) was seen more than once but under ten times. These data originate in a study of T-cell reconstitution after alpha-beta-depleted transplantation in children. As it was prepared, the TCRbeta library received unique molecular identifiers. TCRdb reprocessed the PCR reads via MiXCR and lists one record per CDR3 protein. Of about 610,000 distinct CDR3 sequences listed, more than 9% were seen once; the top ten hold 4% to 5%. CDR3 size: 14 residues. With 6 bases clipped from V and 4 bases from J, the junction kept 7 bases outside the gene matches. The germline V gene encodes CDR1 SGHVS and CDR2 FQNEAQ.

The chain employs TRBV7-8 and TRBJ2-7; 9 nucleotides line up with TRBD1. The sequence came from a human donor who donated a stem cell graft to a child with acute myeloid leukemia. This specimen consisted of PBMCs from the stem cell graft donor, obtained from the stem cell graft. The CDR3 DNA reads as TGTGCCAGCAGAACCGGGACAGGGAGGTACGAGCAGTACTTC. Translated, it gives CASRTGTGRYEQYF.